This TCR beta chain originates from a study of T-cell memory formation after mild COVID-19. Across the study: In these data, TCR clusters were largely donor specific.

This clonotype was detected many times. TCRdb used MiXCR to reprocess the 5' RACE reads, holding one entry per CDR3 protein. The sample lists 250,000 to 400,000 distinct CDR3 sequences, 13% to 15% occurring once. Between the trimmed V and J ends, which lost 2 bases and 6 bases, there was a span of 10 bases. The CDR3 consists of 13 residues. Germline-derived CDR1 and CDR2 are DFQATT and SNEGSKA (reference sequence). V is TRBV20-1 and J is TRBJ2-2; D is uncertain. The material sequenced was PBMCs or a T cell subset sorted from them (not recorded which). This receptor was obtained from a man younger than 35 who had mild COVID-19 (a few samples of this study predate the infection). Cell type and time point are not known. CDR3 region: CSARKMVSGELFF. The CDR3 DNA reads TGCAGTGCTAGAAAAATGGTTTCCGGGGAGCTGTTTTTT.